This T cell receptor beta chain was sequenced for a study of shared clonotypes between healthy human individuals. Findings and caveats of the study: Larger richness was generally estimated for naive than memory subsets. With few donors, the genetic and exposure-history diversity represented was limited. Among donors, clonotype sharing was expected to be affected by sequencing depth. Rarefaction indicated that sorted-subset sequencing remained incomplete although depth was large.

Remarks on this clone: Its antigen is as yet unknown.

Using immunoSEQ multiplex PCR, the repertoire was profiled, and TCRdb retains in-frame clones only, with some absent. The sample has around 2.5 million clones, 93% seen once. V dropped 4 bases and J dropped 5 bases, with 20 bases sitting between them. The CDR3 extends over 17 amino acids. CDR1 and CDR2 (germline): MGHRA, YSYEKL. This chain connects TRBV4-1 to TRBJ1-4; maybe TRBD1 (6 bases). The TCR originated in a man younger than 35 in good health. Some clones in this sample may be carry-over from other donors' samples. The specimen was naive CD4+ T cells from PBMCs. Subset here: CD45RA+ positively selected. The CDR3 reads CASSRSQLTGTNEKLFF. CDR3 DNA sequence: TGCGCCAGCAGCCGAAGCCAATTGACAGGAACAAATGAAAAACTGTTTTTT.